This TCR beta chain derives from a study of T-cell memory formation after mild COVID-19. MiXCR was run by TCRdb on the 5' RACE reads, yielding one entry per CDR3 protein. The data show 580,000 or so distinct CDR3 sequences, roughly a sixth seen once. Trimming pared 9 bases from V and 0 bases from J, leaving 20 bases between. CDR1 and CDR2 (germline): LNHDA, SQIVND (reference sequence). The CDR3 is made up of 16 amino acids. The source is an adult woman who had mild COVID-19 (a few samples of this study predate the infection). Cell type and time point are not known. The chain uses TRBV19 and TRBJ1-1; possible D gene TRBD1, 5 bases. The material sequenced was PBMCs or a T cell subset sorted from them (not recorded which). In DNA, the CDR3 is TGTGCCAGCCACCTAGATGGGGGGTTCCTGAACACTGAAGCTTTCTTT. This encodes CASHLDGGFLNTEAFF.